This T cell receptor beta chain was obtained from a study of T cell changes during pregnancy in multiple sclerosis. The protocol was immunoSEQ multiplex PCR, while the TCRdb copy is restricted to in-frame clones and leaves out a portion. This sample has 70,000 or so clones, with more than 75% found just once. From germline, CDR1 is MNHEY and CDR2 SMNVEV (reference sequence). The length of the CDR3 is 14 residues. Trimming left V 5 bases short and J 4 bases short, with 14 bases between. Sample: peripheral blood, taken in the third trimester of pregnancy. This sequence joins TRBV27 and TRBJ1-2, with D perhaps matching TRBD1 (5 bases). The receptor was derived from a female donor with multiple sclerosis, enrolled in a pregnancy study. CDR3 in amino acids: CASSHQGSGYGYTF. In DNA form, the CDR3 reads TGTGCCAGCAGTCATCAGGGTTCGGGCTATGGCTACACCTTC.